The clone carrying this TCR beta chain was observed at least ten times. What it recognizes is unknown. This sample stems from a study of blood T cells in healthy people across ages. The use of a sample-barcoded 5' primer and a J-beta primer mix characterized a second PCR of 7 to 11 cycles. Samples each returned at least 3 million CDR3-containing paired-end reads. TCRdb redid the calling of the 5' RACE reads with MiXCR, one entry per CDR3 protein. The table lists approximately 1.5 million distinct CDR3 sequences, 35% to 45% of them singletons. Each donor supplied ten milliliters of peripheral blood. Germline CDR1 DFQATT, CDR2 SNEGSKA (reference sequence). This CDR3 comprises 13 residues. V gave up 6 bases and J gave up 1 base, with 12 bases separating them. Study-wide points: The long-lived group displayed more naive CD4+ cells, plus higher diversity, than the aged donors did. The unsorted PBMCs prevented any conclusive comparison of naive versus antigen-experienced cells.

The chain has TRBV20-1 and TRBJ1-2; TRBD1 might be the D (6 bases). Sequenced material: blood. This clonotype was sampled from a woman under 30 in good health. The CDR3 DNA is TGCAGTGCCGAGGGACACCATAACTATGGCTACACCTTC. Its protein is CSAEGHHNYGYTF.